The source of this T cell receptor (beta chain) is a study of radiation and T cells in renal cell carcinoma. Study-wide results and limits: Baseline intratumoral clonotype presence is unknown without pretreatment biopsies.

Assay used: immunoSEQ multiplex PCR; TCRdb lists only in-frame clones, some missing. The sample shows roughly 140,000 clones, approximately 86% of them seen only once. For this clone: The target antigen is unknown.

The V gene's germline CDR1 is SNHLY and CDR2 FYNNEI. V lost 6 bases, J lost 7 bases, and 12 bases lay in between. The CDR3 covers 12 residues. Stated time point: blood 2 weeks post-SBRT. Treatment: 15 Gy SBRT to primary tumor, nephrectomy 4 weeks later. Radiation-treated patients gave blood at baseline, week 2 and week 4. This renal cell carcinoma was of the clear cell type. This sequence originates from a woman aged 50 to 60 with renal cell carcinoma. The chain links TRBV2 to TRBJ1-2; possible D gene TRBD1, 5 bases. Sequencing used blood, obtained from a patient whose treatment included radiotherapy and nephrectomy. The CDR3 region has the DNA TGTGCCAGCAGCAGGGAGGAGGGTGGCTACACCTTC. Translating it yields CASSREEGGYTF.